Sequencing of this T cell receptor (beta chain) was carried out in a study of blood T cell repertoires in COVID-19. Study overall: Acute and convalescent COVID-19 specimens originated in the United States, Italy and Spain. The cDNA or gDNA used as material had been derived from T cells, B-cell-depleted T cells, or PBMCs.

Only one count was recorded for this clone. Per the original methods: It was from reference gene primer amplification that nucleated cell counts were estimated. TCRdb's copy holds only in-frame clones and misses some; the assay was immunoSEQ multiplex PCR. The V and J calls and clone size were taken over from that table, and D and trimming were inferred from the DNA. Of about 210,000 clones in the sample, around nine tenths were seen once. The trim removed 4 bases at V and 6 bases at J, leaving 7 bases unmatched. The CDR3 sequence is 15 residues long. CDR1 is SGHRS and CDR2 is YFSETQ in the germline V gene.

Sequences were obtained from peripheral blood. The chain uses TRBV5-1 and TRBJ2-1; 10 bases match TRBD1. This TCR derives from a man in his late teens or twenties with active or convalescent COVID-19. The CDR3 spells CASSPTGTGVNEQFF. CDR3 DNA sequence: TGCGCCAGCAGCCCAACCGGGACAGGGGTCAATGAGCAGTTCTTC.